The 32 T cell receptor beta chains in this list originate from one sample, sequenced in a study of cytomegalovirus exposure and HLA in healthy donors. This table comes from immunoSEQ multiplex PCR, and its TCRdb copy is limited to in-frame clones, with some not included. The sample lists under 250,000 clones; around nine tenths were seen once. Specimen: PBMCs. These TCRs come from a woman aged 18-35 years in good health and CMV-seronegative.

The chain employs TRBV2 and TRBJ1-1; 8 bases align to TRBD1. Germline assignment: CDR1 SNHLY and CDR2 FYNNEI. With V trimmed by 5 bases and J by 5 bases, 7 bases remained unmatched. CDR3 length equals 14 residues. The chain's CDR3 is CASSSTGVGTEAFF. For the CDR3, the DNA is TGTGCCAGCAGTTCGACAGGGGTGGGAACTGAAGCTTTCTTT.

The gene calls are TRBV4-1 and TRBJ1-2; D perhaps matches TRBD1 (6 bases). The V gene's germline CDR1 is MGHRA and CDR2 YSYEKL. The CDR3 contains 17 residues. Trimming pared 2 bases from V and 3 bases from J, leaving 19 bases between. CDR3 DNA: TGCGCCAGCAGCCAACCAACAGGGAGTGGTGGGTACTATGGCTACACCTTC. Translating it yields CASSQPTGSGGYYGYTF.

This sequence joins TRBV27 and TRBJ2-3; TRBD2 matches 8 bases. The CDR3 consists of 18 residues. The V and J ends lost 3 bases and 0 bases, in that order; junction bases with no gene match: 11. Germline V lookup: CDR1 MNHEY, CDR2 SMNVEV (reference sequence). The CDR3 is CASSFSPPSGWSTDTQYF. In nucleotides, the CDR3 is TGTGCCAGCAGTTTCTCCCCTCCTAGCGGGTGGAGCACAGATACGCAGTATTTT.

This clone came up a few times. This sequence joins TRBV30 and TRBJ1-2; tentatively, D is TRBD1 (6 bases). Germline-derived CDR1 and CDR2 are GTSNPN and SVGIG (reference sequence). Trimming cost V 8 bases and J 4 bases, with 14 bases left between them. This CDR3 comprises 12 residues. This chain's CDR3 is CAGHGGPYGYTF. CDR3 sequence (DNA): TGTGCCGGACACGGGGGGCCCTATGGCTACACCTTC.

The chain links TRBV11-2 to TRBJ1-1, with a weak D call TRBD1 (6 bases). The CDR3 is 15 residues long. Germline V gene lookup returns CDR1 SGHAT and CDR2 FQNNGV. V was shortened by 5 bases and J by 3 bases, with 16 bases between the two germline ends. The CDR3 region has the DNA TGTGCCAGCAGCGCGCTACAGGGTCTGGACACTGAAGCTTTCTTT. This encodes CASSALQGLDTEAFF.

CDR3 loop: CASSFPGSGTDTQYF. For the CDR3, the DNA is TGTGCCAGCAGTTTTCCGGGGTCAGGCACAGATACGCAGTATTTT. The chain employs TRBV27 and TRBJ2-3, with D tentatively TRBD2 (5 bases). Trimming took 3 bases from V and 1 from J, leaving 11 bases between them. Per the germline V gene, CDR1 is MNHEY and CDR2 is SMNVEV (reference sequence). The CDR3 has 15 amino acids.

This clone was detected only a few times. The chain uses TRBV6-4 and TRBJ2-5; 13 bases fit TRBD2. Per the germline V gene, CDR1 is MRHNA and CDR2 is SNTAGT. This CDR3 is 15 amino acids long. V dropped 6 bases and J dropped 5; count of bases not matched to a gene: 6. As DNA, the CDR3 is TGTGCCAGCAGCGACGGGACTAGCGGGACTGAGACCCAGTACTTC. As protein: CASSDGTSGTETQYF.

CDR3 protein: CASSFEQGTTEAFF. The CDR3 nucleotides are TGCGCCAGCAGCTTCGAACAGGGGACCACTGAAGCTTTCTTT. The chain employs TRBV5-1 and TRBJ1-1; 7 bases map to TRBD1. Germline V gives CDR1 SGHRS, CDR2 YFSETQ. The length of the CDR3 is 14 residues. V shed 2 bases and J 4 bases; nucleotides not matched to a gene: 5. The variable domain in full, completed from reference TRBV5-1 and TRBJ1-1, reads KAGVTQTPRYLIKTRGQQVTLSCSPISGHRSVSWYQQTPGQGLQFLFEYFSETQRNKGNFPGRFSGRQFSNSRSEMNVSTLELGDSALYLCASSFEQGTTEAFFGQGTRLTVV.

The CDR3: CASSPRDRASTNEKLFF. The CDR3 DNA reads as TGTGCCAGTAGTCCACGGGACAGGGCCTCAACTAATGAAAAACTGTTTTTT. V is TRBV19 and J is TRBJ1-4; 9 positions match TRBD1. Germline V gives CDR1 LNHDA, CDR2 SQIVND (reference sequence). The CDR3 is 17 amino acids. V shed 5 bases and J 0 bases; nucleotides not matched to a gene: 7.

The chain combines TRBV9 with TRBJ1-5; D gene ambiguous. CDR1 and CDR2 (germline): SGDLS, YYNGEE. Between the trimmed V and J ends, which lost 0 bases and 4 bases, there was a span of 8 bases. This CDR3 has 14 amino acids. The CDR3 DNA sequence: TGTGCCAGCAGCGTAGGGGCCACTAATCAGCCCCAGCATTTT. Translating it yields CASSVGATNQPQHF.

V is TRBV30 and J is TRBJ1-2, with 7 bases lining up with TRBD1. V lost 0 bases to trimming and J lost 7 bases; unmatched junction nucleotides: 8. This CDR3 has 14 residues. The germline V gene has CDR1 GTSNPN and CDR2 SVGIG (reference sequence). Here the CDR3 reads CAWSVAGTVGGYTF. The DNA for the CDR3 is TGTGCCTGGAGTGTCGCGGGGACAGTGGGTGGCTACACCTTC.

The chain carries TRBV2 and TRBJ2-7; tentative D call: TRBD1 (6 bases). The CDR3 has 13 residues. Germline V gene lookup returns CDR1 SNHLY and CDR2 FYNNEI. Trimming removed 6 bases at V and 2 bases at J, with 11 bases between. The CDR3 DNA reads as TGTGCCAGCAGACCGCAGGGGACCTACGAGCAGTACTTC. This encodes CASRPQGTYEQYF.

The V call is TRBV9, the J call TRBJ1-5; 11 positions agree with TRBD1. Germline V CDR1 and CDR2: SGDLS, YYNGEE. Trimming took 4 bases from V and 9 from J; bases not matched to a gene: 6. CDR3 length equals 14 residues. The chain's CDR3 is CASSSRDRGMPQHF. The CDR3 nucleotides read TGTGCCAGCAGCTCCCGGGACAGGGGGATGCCCCAGCATTTT.

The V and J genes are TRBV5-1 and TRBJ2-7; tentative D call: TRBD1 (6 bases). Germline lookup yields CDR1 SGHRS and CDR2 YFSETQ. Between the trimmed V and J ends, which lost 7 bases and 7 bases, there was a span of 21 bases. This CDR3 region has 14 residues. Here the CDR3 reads CASRITQGSGEQYF. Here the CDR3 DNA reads TGCGCCAGCCGTATTACACAGGGTTCGGGAGAGCAGTACTTC.

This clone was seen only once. The CDR3 coding sequence is TGTGCCAGCAGTGACCCAGGGCAGCCCCAGCATTTT. This gives the protein CASSDPGQPQHF. This chain links TRBV6-1 with TRBJ1-5; weak D call: TRBD1 (5 bases). This CDR3 comprises 12 residues. Germline loops: CDR1 MNHNS, CDR2 SASEGT. Trimming pared 3 bases from V and 7 bases from J, leaving 7 bases between.

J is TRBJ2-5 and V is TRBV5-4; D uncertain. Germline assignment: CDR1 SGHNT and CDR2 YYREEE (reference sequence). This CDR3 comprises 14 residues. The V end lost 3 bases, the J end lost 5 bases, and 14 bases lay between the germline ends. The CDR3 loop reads CASSSSGGLETQYF. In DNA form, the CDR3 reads TGTGCCAGCAGCTCTTCGGGTGGGTTGGAGACCCAGTACTTC.

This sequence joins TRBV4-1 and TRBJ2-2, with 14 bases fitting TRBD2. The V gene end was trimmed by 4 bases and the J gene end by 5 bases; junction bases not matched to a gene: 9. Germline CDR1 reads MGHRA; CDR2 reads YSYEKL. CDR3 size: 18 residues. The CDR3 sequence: CASSLGTSGSAGTGELFF. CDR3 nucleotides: TGCGCCAGCAGCCTTGGGACTAGCGGGAGTGCGGGAACCGGGGAGCTGTTTTTT.

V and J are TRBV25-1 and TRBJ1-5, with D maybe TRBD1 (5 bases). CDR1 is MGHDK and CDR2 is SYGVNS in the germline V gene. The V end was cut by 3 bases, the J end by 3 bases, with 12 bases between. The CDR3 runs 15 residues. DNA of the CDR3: TGTGCCAGCAGTGATGGCGCAGGGTCCAATCAGCCCCAGCATTTT. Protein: CASSDGAGSNQPQHF. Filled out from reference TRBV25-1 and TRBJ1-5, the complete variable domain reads EADIYQTPRYLVIGTGKKITLECSQTMGHDKMYWYQQDPGMELHLIHYSYGVNSTEKGDLSSESTVSRIRTEHFPLTLESARPSHTSQYLCASSDGAGSNQPQHFGDGTRLSIL.

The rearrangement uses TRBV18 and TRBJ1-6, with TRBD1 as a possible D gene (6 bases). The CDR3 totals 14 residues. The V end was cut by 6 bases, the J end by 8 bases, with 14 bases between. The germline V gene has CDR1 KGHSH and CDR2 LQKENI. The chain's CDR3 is CASSPTGRDSPLHF. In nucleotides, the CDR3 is TGTGCCAGCTCTCCTACAGGGAGGGATTCACCCCTCCACTTT.

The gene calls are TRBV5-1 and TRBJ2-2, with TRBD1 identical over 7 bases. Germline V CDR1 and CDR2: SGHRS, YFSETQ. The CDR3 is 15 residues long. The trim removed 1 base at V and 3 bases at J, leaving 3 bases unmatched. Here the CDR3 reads CASSLNRGHTGELFF. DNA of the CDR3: TGCGCCAGCAGCTTGAATAGGGGGCACACCGGGGAGCTGTTTTTT.

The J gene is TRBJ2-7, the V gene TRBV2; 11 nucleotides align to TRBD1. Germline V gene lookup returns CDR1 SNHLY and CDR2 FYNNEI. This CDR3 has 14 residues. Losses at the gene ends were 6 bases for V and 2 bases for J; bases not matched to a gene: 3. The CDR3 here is CASRWTGGAYEQYF. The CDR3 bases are TGTGCCAGCAGGTGGACAGGGGGCGCCTACGAGCAGTACTTC. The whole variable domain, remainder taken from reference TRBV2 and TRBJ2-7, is EPEVTQTPSHQVTQMGQEVILRCVPISNHLYFYWYRQILGQKVEFLVSFYNNEISEKSEIFDDQFSVERPDGSNFTLKIRSTKLEDSAMYFCASRWTGGAYEQYFGPGTRLTVT.

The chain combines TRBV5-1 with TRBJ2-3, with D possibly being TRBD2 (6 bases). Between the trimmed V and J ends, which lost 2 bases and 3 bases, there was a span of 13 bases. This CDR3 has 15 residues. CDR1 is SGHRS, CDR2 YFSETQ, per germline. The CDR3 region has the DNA TGCGCCAGCAGCTTTACCGGGAGTCAGACAGATACGCAGTATTTT. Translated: CASSFTGSQTDTQYF.

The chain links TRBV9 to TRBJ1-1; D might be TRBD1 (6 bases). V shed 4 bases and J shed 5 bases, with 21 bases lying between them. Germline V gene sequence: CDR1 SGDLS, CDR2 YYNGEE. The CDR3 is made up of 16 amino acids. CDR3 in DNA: TGTGCCAGCAGCCCTCTGACAGGTTTGATAAGGACTGAAGCTTTCTTT. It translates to CASSPLTGLIRTEAFF.

CDR3 coding DNA: TGTGCCAGCAGCGACAGTTGGGAATACGAGCAGTACTTC. It specifies CASSDSWEYEQYF. This chain uses TRBV6-5 with TRBJ2-7; a weak D match, TRBD1 (5 bases). The germline V gene encodes CDR1 MNHEY and CDR2 SVGAGI. The V and J ends lost 6 bases and 4 bases respectively, with 13 bases between them. The CDR3 extends over 13 amino acids.

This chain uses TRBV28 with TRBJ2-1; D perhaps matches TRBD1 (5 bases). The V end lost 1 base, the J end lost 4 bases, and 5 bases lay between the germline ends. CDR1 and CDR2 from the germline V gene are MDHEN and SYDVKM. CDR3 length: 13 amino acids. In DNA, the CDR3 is TGTGCCAGCAGTTTATCAGGGTACAATGAGCAGTTCTTC. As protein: CASSLSGYNEQFF.

This chain's CDR3 is CASTTPGGASYTF. The DNA of the CDR3 is TGTGCCAGCACCACCCCAGGGGGCGCGTCCTACACCTTC. This chain uses TRBV25-1 with TRBJ1-2; 8 nucleotides align to TRBD1. The J segment lost 10 bases and the V segment lost 7 bases, leaving 11 bases of the junction unmatched. CDR1 is MGHDK, CDR2 SYGVNS, per germline. CDR3 length: 13 residues.

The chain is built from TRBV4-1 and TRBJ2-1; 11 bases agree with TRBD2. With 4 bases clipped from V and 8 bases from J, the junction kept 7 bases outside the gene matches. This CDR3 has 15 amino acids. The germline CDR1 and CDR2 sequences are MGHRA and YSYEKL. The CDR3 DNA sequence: TGCGCCAGCAGCCTAGCGGGAGGGCCTAGGTATGAGCAGTTCTTC. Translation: CASSLAGGPRYEQFF.

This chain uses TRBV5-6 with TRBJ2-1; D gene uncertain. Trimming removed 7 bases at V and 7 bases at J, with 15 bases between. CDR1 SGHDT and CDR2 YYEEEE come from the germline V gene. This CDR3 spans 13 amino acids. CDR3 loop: CASLGFSRNEQFF. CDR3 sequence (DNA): TGTGCCAGCTTGGGCTTCTCGAGAAATGAGCAGTTCTTC.

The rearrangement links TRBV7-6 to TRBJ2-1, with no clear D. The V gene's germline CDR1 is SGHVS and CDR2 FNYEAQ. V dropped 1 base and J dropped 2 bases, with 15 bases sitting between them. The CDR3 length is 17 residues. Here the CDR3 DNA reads TGTGCCAGCAGCTTAGTATCTGGCGGTAGGACCTACAATGAGCAGTTCTTC. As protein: CASSLVSGGRTYNEQFF.

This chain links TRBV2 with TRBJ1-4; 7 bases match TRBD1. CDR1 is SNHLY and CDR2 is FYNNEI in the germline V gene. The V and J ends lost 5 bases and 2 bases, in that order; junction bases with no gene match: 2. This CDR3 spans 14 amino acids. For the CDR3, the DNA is TGTGCCAGCAGTATACAGGGGACTAATGAAAAACTGTTTTTT. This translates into CASSIQGTNEKLFF.

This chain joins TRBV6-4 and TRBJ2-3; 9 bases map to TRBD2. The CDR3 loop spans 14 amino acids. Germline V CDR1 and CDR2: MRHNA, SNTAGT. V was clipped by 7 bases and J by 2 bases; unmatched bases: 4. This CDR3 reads CASKPGLATDTQYF. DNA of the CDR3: TGTGCCAGCAAGCCGGGACTAGCCACAGATACGCAGTATTTT.

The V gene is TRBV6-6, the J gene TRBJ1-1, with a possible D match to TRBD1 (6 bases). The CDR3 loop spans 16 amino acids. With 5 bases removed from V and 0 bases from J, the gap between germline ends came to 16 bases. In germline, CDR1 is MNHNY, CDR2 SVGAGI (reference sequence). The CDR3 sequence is CASSGQIVGLNTEAFF. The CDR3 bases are TGTGCCAGCAGTGGACAGATTGTGGGGTTGAACACTGAAGCTTTCTTT.